The 3 T cell receptor beta chains below all came from one sample that was sequenced in a study of T cell responses to AZD1222 COVID-19 vaccine (TCRdb year 2021). The time point tag for this specimen amounts to: about 28 days (+/-7) after the second vaccine dose. Taken with the paper, the label for treatment or condition translates to: meningococcal conjugate vaccine given as trial control. The library was prepared using the immunoSEQ multiplex PCR assay. TCRdb mirrors the immuneACCESS table, restricted to in-frame sequences. Some clones are absent from its copies; in checked studies, under half trace to an unresolved V gene, and the reason for the others is unknown. A total of 130,000 or so clones appear in this sample, about 90% of them only once. Roughly 7.1% of the sample goes to the ten largest clones. Sequencing was performed on peripheral blood, taken 28 days after the second dose of the MenACWY control vaccine. The receptors were gathered from an adult who received the MenACWY meningococcal vaccine as a control.

This chain connects TRBV9 to TRBJ2-3; TRBD2 aligns across 13 bases. With 3 bases clipped from V and 5 bases from J, the junction kept 3 bases outside the gene matches. Germline CDR1 reads SGDLS; CDR2 reads YYNGEE. The CDR3 sequence is 15 residues long. CDR3 bases: TGTGCCAGCAGCGGTCGACTAGCGGGGGGAGATACGCAGTATTTT. This encodes CASSGRLAGGDTQYF.

This clone showed up just once. This sequence joins TRBV28 and TRBJ1-1; D is perhaps TRBD1 (6 bases). Germline lookup yields CDR1 MDHEN and CDR2 SYDVKM. This CDR3 is 15 amino acids long. Trimming pared 5 bases from V and 1 base from J, leaving 14 bases between. The CDR3 DNA reads as TGTGCCAGCAGTCCCCCAGGGGCCCCGAACACTGAAGCTTTCTTT. It codes for CASSPPGAPNTEAFF. Together with reference TRBV28 and TRBJ1-1, the CDR3 gives the full variable domain: DVKVTQSSRYLVKRTGEKVFLECVQDMDHENMFWYRQDPGLGLRLIYFSYDVKMKEKGDIPEGYSVSREKKERFSLILESASTNQTSMYLCASSPPGAPNTEAFFGQGTRLTVV.

CDR3 DNA: TGTGCCAGCAGCTTAGACGGACAGGGGGCACGGAATGAGCAGTTCTTC. This translates into CASSLDGQGARNEQFF. V and J are TRBV11-2 and TRBJ2-1; TRBD1 matches at 11 bases. The V gene's germline CDR1 is SGHAT and CDR2 FQNNGV. This CDR3 contains 16 residues. J gave up 7 bases and V 0 bases, and 5 bases lay outside the gene matches.